The 8 T cell receptor beta chains given below trace back to one sample, sequenced in a study of response to subunit inactivated influenza vaccine. TCRdb re-called the RT-PCR reads with MiXCR, one entry per CDR3 protein. The sample records over 650,000 distinct CDR3 sequences, about 18% being singletons. Sample: PBMCs from blood, taken more than 4 days after vaccination. Source of these receptors: a man in his forties or fifties who received an inactivated influenza vaccine.

The DNA of the CDR3 is TGCAGTGCTAGAGGACTTCAGCAGGGTAATAGCAATCAGCCCCAGCATTTT. Encoded protein: CSARGLQQGNSNQPQHF. This chain uses TRBV20-1 with TRBJ1-5; D is possibly TRBD1 (5 bases). The CDR3 sequence is 17 residues long. In germline, CDR1 is DFQATT, CDR2 SNEGSKA (reference sequence). Deletions cut 1 base from V and 0 bases from J, with 16 bases between.

This clonotype turned up a few times. Mismatch with germline at one junction end may stem from a read error. The chain joins TRBV7-2 to TRBJ2-7, with 8 bases aligning to TRBD2. This CDR3 is built from 15 residues. Per germline, CDR1 SGHTA and CDR2 FQGNSA. The DNA of the CDR3 is TGTGCCAGCACCTTAAGAGCGGGAGAAACCTACGAGCAGTACTTC. It specifies CASTLRAGETYEQYF.

This clonotype was observed a handful of times. The chain combines TRBV6-5 with TRBJ2-1; no clear D gene. V was clipped by 4 bases and J by 7 bases, with 8 bases between them. Germline V gene lookup returns CDR1 MNHEY and CDR2 SVGAGI. This CDR3 is 12 amino acids long. As DNA, the CDR3 is TGTGCCAGCAGTTCGCTAGTAAATGAGCAGTTCTTC. Residues: CASSSLVNEQFF.

The rearrangement joins TRBV11-2 to TRBJ2-7; D assignment may be TRBD1 or TRBD2 (5 bases each). This CDR3 spans 16 amino acids. Germline V gene lookup returns CDR1 SGHAT and CDR2 FQNNGV. With 6 bases removed from V and 7 bases from J, the gap between germline ends came to 25 bases. The CDR3 DNA is TGTGCCAGCAGTGACCTCCGGGACGTCTCCGAAAATGAGCAGTACTTC. Amino acid sequence: CASSDLRDVSENEQYF.

The V gene is TRBV12-3 or TRBV12-4, the J gene TRBJ2-1; 14 bases are a match to TRBD2. V lost 6 bases and J lost 0; bases outside the gene matches: 16. The CDR3 extends over 21 amino acids. CDR3 protein: CASSFDHVRGLAGDSYNEQFF. Here the CDR3 DNA reads TGTGCCAGCAGCTTCGACCATGTTCGGGGACTAGCGGGAGACTCCTACAATGAGCAGTTCTTC.

This rearrangement joins TRBV6-1 to TRBJ2-6; D uncertain. Between the trimmed V and J ends, which lost 4 bases and 0 bases, there was a span of 10 bases. The length of the CDR3 is 16 residues. From germline, CDR1 is MNHNS and CDR2 SASEGT. CDR3 sequence reads: CASSAITYSGANVLTF. The CDR3 region has the DNA TGTGCCAGCAGTGCCATCACCTACTCTGGGGCCAACGTCCTGACTTTC.

This clonotype was seen more than once but under ten times. The V call is TRBV7-6, the J call TRBJ2-1, with TRBD1 matching 9 bases. The CDR3 spans 13 residues. Germline CDR1 SGHVS, CDR2 FNYEAQ. Trimming took 6 bases from V and 8 from J; bases not matched to a gene: 5. In nucleotides, the CDR3 is TGTGCCAGCAGTTTACAGGGGGCAGATGAGCAGTTCTTC. As protein: CASSLQGADEQFF.

This clonotype was seen a few times. V and J are TRBV5-1 and TRBJ1-1; D perhaps matches TRBD1 (5 bases). CDR3 length: 14 residues. Trimming removed 1 base at V and 1 base at J, with 8 bases between. Germline V gene data show CDR1 as SGHRS and CDR2 as YFSETQ. CDR3 protein: CASSLKDKNTEAFF. CDR3 bases: TGCGCCAGCAGCTTGAAGGACAAGAACACTGAAGCTTTCTTT.